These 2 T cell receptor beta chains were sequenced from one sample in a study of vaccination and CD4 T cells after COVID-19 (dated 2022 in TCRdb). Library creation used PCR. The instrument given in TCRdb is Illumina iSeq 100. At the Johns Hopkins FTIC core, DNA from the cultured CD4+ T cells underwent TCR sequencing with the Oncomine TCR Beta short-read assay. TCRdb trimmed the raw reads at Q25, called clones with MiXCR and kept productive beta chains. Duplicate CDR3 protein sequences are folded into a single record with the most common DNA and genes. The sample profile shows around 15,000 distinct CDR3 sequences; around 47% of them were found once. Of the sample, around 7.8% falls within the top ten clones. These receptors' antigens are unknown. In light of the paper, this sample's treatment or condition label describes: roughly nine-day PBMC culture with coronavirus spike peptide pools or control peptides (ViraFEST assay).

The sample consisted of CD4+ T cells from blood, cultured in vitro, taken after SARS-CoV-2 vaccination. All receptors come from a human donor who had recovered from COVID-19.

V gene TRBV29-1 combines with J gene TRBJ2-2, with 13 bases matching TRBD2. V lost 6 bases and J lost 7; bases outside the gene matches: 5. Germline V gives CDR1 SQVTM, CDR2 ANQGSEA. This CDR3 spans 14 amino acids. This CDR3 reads CSVRTSGSGGELFF. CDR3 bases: TGCAGCGTGCGGACTAGCGGGAGTGGCGGGGAGCTGTTTTTT.

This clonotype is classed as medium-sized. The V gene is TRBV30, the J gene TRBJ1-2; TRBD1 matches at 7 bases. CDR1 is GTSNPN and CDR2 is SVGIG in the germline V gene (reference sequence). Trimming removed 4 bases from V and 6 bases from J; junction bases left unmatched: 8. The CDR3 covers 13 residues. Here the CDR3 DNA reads TGTGCCTGGATCCGGACAGGCGGTCATGGCTACACCTTC. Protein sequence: CAWIRTGGHGYTF.